The rows below give T cell receptor beta chains drawn from one sample of a study of cytomegalovirus exposure and HLA in healthy donors. The table came from immunoSEQ multiplex PCR; TCRdb's copy has only in-frame clones and leaves some out. The data show 150,000 to 200,000 clones, with 86% seen just once and roughly 3% held by the top ten. Input material: PBMCs. These receptors were obtained from a man aged 18 to 30 in good health and CMV-seropositive. Each CDR3 is given with its conserved first and last residue. D genes are given only for firm matches. Size values are once, few and many counts, or a class for expanded clones, and some rows have none.

D gene: -; V gene: TRBV7-6; J gene: TRBJ2-7; clone size: few; CDR3 DNA: TGTGCCAGCAGTCCCTCTGCAGGCGACGAGCAGTACTTC; CDR3 protein: CASSPSAGDEQYF
D gene: -; V gene: TRBV7-8; J gene: TRBJ1-5; clone size: -; CDR3 DNA: TGTGCCAGCAGCCCACGCTATAGCAATCAGCCCCAGCATTTT; CDR3 protein: CASSPRYSNQPQHF
D gene: -; V gene: TRBV7-2; J gene: TRBJ2-7; clone size: -; CDR3 DNA: TGTGCCAGCAGCTTAAACAGGGCGGGCGAGCAGTACTTC; CDR3 protein: CASSLNRAGEQYF
D gene: TRBD1; V gene: TRBV14; J gene: TRBJ2-1; clone size: -; CDR3 DNA: TGTGCCAGCAGCCAAGGAGGGACAGGGGCCGGCGATGAGCAGTTCTTC; CDR3 protein: CASSQGGTGAGDEQFF
D gene: -; V gene: TRBV1; J gene: TRBJ2-5; clone size: -; CDR3 DNA: TGCACCAGCAGCCAAGATGGGGGCCTGGAGAGCGGGGGACACCAAGAGACCCAGTACTTC; CDR3 protein: CTSSQDGGLESGGHQETQYF
D gene: -; V gene: TRBV9; J gene: TRBJ1-2; clone size: -; CDR3 DNA: TGTGCCAGCAGCGGCACAGTTCAGAACTATGGCTACACCTTC; CDR3 protein: CASSGTVQNYGYTF
D gene: TRBD1; V gene: TRBV7-3; J gene: TRBJ1-6; clone size: few; CDR3 DNA: TGTGCCAGCAGCTTCGGGACAGAAAATTCACCCCTCCACTTT; CDR3 protein: CASSFGTENSPLHF
D gene: -; V gene: TRBV10-3; J gene: TRBJ2-2; clone size: -; CDR3 DNA: TGTGCCATCAGTGAGCGGGGGGCCCCCACCGGGGAGCTGTTTTTT; CDR3 protein: CAISERGAPTGELFF
D gene: TRBD1; V gene: TRBV27; J gene: TRBJ1-1; clone size: -; CDR3 DNA: TGTGCCAGCAGCCCGACAGGGCTAAACACTGAAGCTTTCTTT; CDR3 protein: CASSPTGLNTEAFF
D gene: TRBD1; V gene: TRBV30; J gene: TRBJ1-5; clone size: -; CDR3 DNA: TGTGCCTGGAGTCAGGGGGCCCTCAATCAGCCCCAGCATTTT; CDR3 protein: CAWSQGALNQPQHF
D gene: -; V gene: TRBV29-1; J gene: TRBJ2-1; clone size: -; CDR3 DNA: TGCAGCGTCTACGCCTCTAGCGCCTACTACAATGAGCAGTTCTTC; CDR3 protein: CSVYASSAYYNEQFF
D gene: TRBD2; V gene: TRBV4-2; J gene: TRBJ2-2; clone size: -; CDR3 DNA: TGTGCCAGCAGCGCTCGACTAGCTCTACCCGGGGAGCTGTTTTTT; CDR3 protein: CASSARLALPGELFF
D gene: -; V gene: TRBV28; J gene: TRBJ1-1; clone size: -; CDR3 DNA: TGTGCCAGCAGTTTACTGGGGGGTCCCGGGGGTGAAGCTTTCTTT; CDR3 protein: CASSLLGGPGGEAFF
D gene: -; V gene: TRBV5-1; J gene: TRBJ1-1; clone size: -; CDR3 DNA: TGCGCCAGCAGGAAAGAGGGATTAAGGCTCACTGAAGCTTTCTTT; CDR3 protein: CASRKEGLRLTEAFF
D gene: -; V gene: TRBV9; J gene: TRBJ2-1; clone size: -; CDR3 DNA: TGTGCCAGCAGCGCCGGGAATCTCAATGAGCAGTTCTTC; CDR3 protein: CASSAGNLNEQFF
D gene: -; V gene: TRBV5-6; J gene: TRBJ2-3; clone size: -; CDR3 DNA: TGTGCCAGCACCCCCCGGGTCGGGGATACGCAGTATTTT; CDR3 protein: CASTPRVGDTQYF
D gene: -; V gene: TRBV11-2; J gene: TRBJ2-7; clone size: -; CDR3 DNA: TGTGCCAGCAGCTTAGAGCCAGGCGTAGTAGACGAGCAGTACTTC; CDR3 protein: CASSLEPGVVDEQYF